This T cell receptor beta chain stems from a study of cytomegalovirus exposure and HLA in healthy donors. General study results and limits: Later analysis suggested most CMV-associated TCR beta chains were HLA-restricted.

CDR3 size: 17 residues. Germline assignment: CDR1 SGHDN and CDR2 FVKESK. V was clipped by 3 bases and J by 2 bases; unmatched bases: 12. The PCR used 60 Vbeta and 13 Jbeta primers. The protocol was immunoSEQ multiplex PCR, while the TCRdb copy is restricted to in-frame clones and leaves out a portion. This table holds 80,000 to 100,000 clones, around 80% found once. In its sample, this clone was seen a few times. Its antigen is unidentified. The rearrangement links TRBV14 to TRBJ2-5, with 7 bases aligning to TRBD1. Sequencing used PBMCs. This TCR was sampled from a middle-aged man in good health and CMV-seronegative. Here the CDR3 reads CASSQRGGDPRQETQYF. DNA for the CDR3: TGTGCCAGCAGCCAGCGAGGGGGCGACCCCAGACAAGAGACCCAGTACTTC.